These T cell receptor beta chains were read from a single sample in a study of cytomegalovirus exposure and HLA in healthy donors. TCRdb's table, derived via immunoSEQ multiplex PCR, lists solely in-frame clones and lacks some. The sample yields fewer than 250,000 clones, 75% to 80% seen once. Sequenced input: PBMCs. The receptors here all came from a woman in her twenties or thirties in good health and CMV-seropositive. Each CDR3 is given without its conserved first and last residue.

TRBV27	ASSLLGTGREKLF
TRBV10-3	AIRQHRDSNTGELF
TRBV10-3	AINPGQGSGEQY
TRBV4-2	ASSQAQGPDSSYEQY
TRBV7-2	ASSLTGLHGYT
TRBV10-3	AISESGGLGEKLF
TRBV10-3	ATTPVAGQGWTEAF
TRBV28	ASTARSYEQY
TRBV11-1	ASSRDSYEQY
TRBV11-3	ASSSPGTRNTEAF
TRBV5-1	ASSSIRDRGASAQY
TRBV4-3	ASSQGTGGGGLMETQY
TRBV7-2	ASSAWTGRRDTEAF
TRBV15	ATSRDLGAYGYT
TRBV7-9	ASSPGTGYGYT
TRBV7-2	ASSFRQGNSPLH
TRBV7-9	ASSSYRQSYGYT